This paragraph reports one TCR beta chain. This clone has a handful of counts. Its cognate antigen has yet to be identified. Base qualities are not provided; no much larger clone lies one nucleotide away. These data originate in a study of cytomegalovirus exposure and HLA in healthy donors (dated by TCRdb to 2017 to 2019). Study-wide context: An earlier analysis of 587 of the donors reported 250 to 300 Gb of sequence data and 117 million unique TCR beta sequences obtained from roughly 170 million T cells. HLA typing covered class I and class II loci at four-digit resolution. The study aimed to test whether cataloging public T cell receptors could reveal signatures of past pathogen exposure. Of the roughly 390 genotyped donors, 75% to 85% were placed in the genetic ancestry cluster associated with self-reported Caucasian donors. An early release that covered about 640 HLA-typed donors contained about 290 gigabases of sequencing data and approximately 85 million unique TCR sequences. To decide whether each TCR beta V gene segment behaved as functional or pseudogenic, an earlier analysis of several hundred of the donors relied on high-throughput TCR beta sequencing. High-throughput TCR immunosequencing, statistical association of individual TCRs with disease status, and machine learning were combined to predict cytomegalovirus infection status. A later genetic analysis took genome-wide SNP genotypes for about 55% of the roughly 700 donors and used that subset as a discovery cohort. Using immunosequencing, the study profiled T cell repertoires from some 670 subjects and related those repertoires to cytomegalovirus serostatus. Across about 370 genotyped donors of the cohort, an average of about 220,000 unique TCR beta nucleotide sequences per donor were sequenced, and 15% to 20% of those sequences were non-productive. Alongside the repertoire data, information on donor age, sex, ethnicity and CMV serostatus was compiled. To study patterns of TCR occurrence, a later analysis re-analyzed previously published TCR beta repertoires from around 700 donors and added high-resolution HLA genotyping. Because of strong linkage in the cohort, roughly five DR-DQ haplotypes were treated as single units for association and clustering. Every discovery cohort repertoire had been produced on one sequencing platform. Rather than using new phenotypic data, the later analysis identified candidate immune exposures from TCR beta sequences and from how often those sequences occurred across donors. In addition to the first cohort of 666 subjects, a separate validation cohort of 130 or so different subjects was used. Typing coverage varied by locus: about 620-640 donors for A, B, C, DRB1 and DQB1; roughly 520 for DQA1; more than 600 for DPA1; roughly 470 for DPB1.

Library prep was done by the immunoSEQ multiplex PCR assay. For the multiplex PCR, a mixture combining 60 forward primers for TCR Vbeta segments and 13 reverse primers for TCR Jbeta segments was used. A multiplex PCR assay on genomic DNA amplified the CDR3 region of rearranged TCR beta genes. The Illumina HiSeq System was used to sequence the amplified TCR beta libraries as 87-base-pair reads. The published analysis was carried out like this. In a later analysis, approximately 74 million unique TCR beta chains were counted across the 666 repertoires, and some 10 million of these chains were shared by at least two donors. A nearest-neighbor algorithm error-corrected the raw reads and collapsed the reads into unique sequences, merging closely related sequences to remove PCR and sequencing errors. To assign V, D and J gene segments, CDR3 sequences were aligned to IMGT reference sequences. For a sequence to be retained, a match of at least six nucleotides to both a V gene segment and a J gene segment was required. Rearrangements were called productive when the CDR3 lacked stop codons and stayed in frame with V and J; all others were non-productive. CDR3 was defined by IMGT convention, running from the second conserved V-encoded cysteine to the conserved J-encoded phenylalanine. The earlier analysis of approximately 590 of the donors excluded any sequence lacking an unambiguous match to a single V gene segment. An earlier analysis of over 450 of the donors classified V segments as functional when productive rearrangements were above 56.7% and as segregating when the standard deviation between donors was above 5%. A statistical classification framework was built to diagnose cytomegalovirus status from the catalog of TCR beta chain sequences. A later analysis assigned V and J genes by comparing TCR nucleotide sequences with IMGT/GENE-DB human TR gene sequences. The TCRdist pipeline was used in a later analysis to assign CDR3 sequences and most-parsimonious VDJ recombination scenarios. In a later analysis, each TCR beta chain was defined by its CDR3 amino acid sequence together with its V-gene family, and reads without a unique V-gene family were excluded. To address suspected cross-contamination and a sequencing artifact, a later analysis removed some 620 highly shared, low-generation-probability nucleotide sequences. For each public chain, a later analysis derived a clonal expansion index from normalized ranks of inferred template counts within each repertoire. In a later analysis, generation probabilities were computed using a VDJ recombination model fitted to out-of-frame rearrangements, and the results were checked against IGoR. Hypergeometric tests were used in a later analysis to score TCR-TCR, TCR-HLA and TCR-CMV co-occurrence, with a repertoire-size bias correction applied to the TCR pairs. In a later analysis, false discovery rates were estimated by permuting HLA or CMV assignments 20 times. In a later analysis, co-occurring TCRs were grouped with DBSCAN, and TCRdist sequence similarity was added when clustering was performed within HLA-allele-positive subsets. For co-occurrence clustering, repertoires with fewer than 30,000 or more than 120,000 public chains were excluded, along with roughly 5 repertoires with anomalous nucleotide sharing. TCRdb took over this immuneACCESS table, retaining in-frame rearrangements with V and J assigned. Such tables are incomplete; in checked studies, under half of the missing clones stem from an unresolved V gene, and the remainder is unexplained. V and J calls and clone size are those listed in that table; D and trimming were worked out from the DNA. This sample comprises tens of thousands of clones, around 87% of them detected only once. Of the sample, approximately 8% is held by the ten largest clones.

Reading the germline V gene gives CDR1 SGHDT and CDR2 YYEEEE. V was cut back by 4 bases and J by 3 bases, leaving a gap of 11 bases between them. Taken from cysteine to phenylalanine, the CDR3 has 14 residues. Only the CDR3 portion is preserved as DNA: 42 bases, with reading frame beginning at the first base. Overall study results and their limits: A further reported finding was that TCR beta sequences accurately predicted the HLA-A and HLA-B alleles for most subjects in the first cohort. Assigning TCR associations to individual alleles was difficult when HLA alleles, especially DR and DQ, strongly co-occurred. A total of about 180 TCR beta chains were listed by the study as associated with cytomegalovirus. According to a later analysis, most CMV-associated TCR beta chains appeared to be HLA-restricted, and the HLA associations seemed to be driven largely by CMV exposure. The earlier analysis of about 600 of the donors excluded around 17 rarely observed V segments, including chromosome 9 orphons, because counts were too low. In this cohort, only TCR beta chains were sequenced, and detectable features were limited by the absence of alpha or paired-chain data. Several of the top co-occurrence clusters appeared to be linked to parvovirus B19, influenza, CMV and Epstein-Barr virus, according to a later analysis. Because some donors lacked HLA typing at each locus, the association tests relied only on the typed subset. According to a later genetic analysis, donors in an Asian-associated ancestry cluster had fewer N-insertions in productive TCRs than the approximately 670-donor mean. The 87-base-pair reads could not distinguish some IMGT-functional V segments, including TRBV6-2 and TRBV6-3, so those segments were excluded. Most TCR sequences were seen in very few donors, while some public TCRs were found in many individuals. Correlated functional status among segregating V segments might reflect linkage disequilibrium, but an unknown experimental factor could not be ruled out. For the cohort, immune exposure information was limited to CMV serostatus. The classifier was reported to diagnose cytomegalovirus status with high specificity and sensitivity in both the original cohort and the validation cohort. A few of the identified cytomegalovirus-associated TCR beta chains were confirmed in vitro to be specific for cytomegalovirus antigens. A group of highly shared sequence variants was considered likely to be a technical artifact of the sequencing pipeline. The authors suggested that the approach could potentially be generalized to other disease states and immunological phenotypes. In a later analysis, the rate of TCR association differed among HLA loci, with DRB1 alleles having the most associated TCRs and HLA-C alleles having the fewest. In a later analysis, HLA-associated TCR beta chains showed more clonal expansion and lower generation probabilities than non-associated chains that were equally common. Specific HLA alleles were associated with 15,000 to 20,000 TCR beta sequences at a false discovery rate of 0.05 in a later analysis. In an earlier analysis of more than 500 of the donors, most TCR beta V segments appeared in productive rearrangements about 87% or about 30% of the time, broadly matching IMGT annotations. A later genetic analysis associated a missense DCLRE1C variant with V-gene and J-gene trimming of TCR beta chains, and an independent cohort replicated the association. Sequencing depth was assumed to be roughly uniform across donors in the presence/absence analyses, though that assumption may not hold.

The cohort consisted of some 730 healthy bone marrow donors. At the time of sampling, all cohort members were nominally healthy, though unrecorded immune exposures were likely present. The donor was CMV seropositive and was included in the group of around 300 seropositive cohort members. Each donor provided a peripheral blood sample, and peripheral blood mononuclear cells were used for TCR beta sequencing. The Qiagen DNeasy Blood Extraction Kit was used to extract genomic DNA from the blood cell samples. The sequenced sample was PBMCs. The rearrangement joined TRBV5-6 to TRBJ1-5; TRBD1 could be the D gene, as 6 bases match. The sequence was obtained from a woman aged 40 to 50 in good health and CMV-seropositive. The CDR3 amino acid sequence is: CASSIQGINQPQHF. The bases read TGTGCCAGCAGCATACAGGGTATCAATCAGCCCCAGCATTTT.